These 2 T cell receptor beta chains came from one sample sequenced in a study of spatial heterogeneity in lung cancer. TCRdb recomputed calls from the 5' RACE reads with MiXCR, one row per CDR3 protein. This sample has 50,000 to 65,000 distinct CDR3 sequences, with around 7% found just once. The sample's time point: sample taken at primary tumor resection. Sequencing of whole RNA from tumor, nontumor lung or frozen PBMC involved no sorting. The specimen was PBMCs, collected at surgery. The receptors stem from a female donor with early-stage non-small cell lung cancer.

The chain couples TRBV20-1 to TRBJ2-7, with D perhaps TRBD2 (6 bases). The germline V and J ends were trimmed by 3 bases and 6 bases, with 15 bases remaining between them. The CDR3 extends over 13 amino acids. Germline V gene sequence: CDR1 DFQATT, CDR2 SNEGSKA (reference sequence). The CDR3 spells CSARRRRGGEQYF. CDR3 DNA: TGCAGTGCTAGGCGCCGGAGGGGTGGCGAGCAGTACTTC.

This clonotype has at least ten counts. V is TRBV5-1 and J is TRBJ1-1; no definite D call. The germline V and J ends were trimmed by 1 base and 6 bases, with 13 bases remaining between them. CDR1 is SGHRS, CDR2 YFSETQ, per germline. This CDR3 is built from 14 residues. The CDR3 sequence: CASSLNSFLSEAFF. The DNA for the CDR3 is TGCGCCAGCAGCTTGAACAGCTTTCTCTCTGAAGCTTTCTTT.